Below, one T cell receptor beta chain is given with its context. The antigen is unknown. Generated by immunoSEQ multiplex PCR, the TCRdb table keeps only in-frame clones and is missing some. The table lists some 42,000 clones, about 86% of them singletons. The source of the sample is a study of OX40 agonist ivuxolimab in advanced cancers. Study-wide background: Patients received ivuxolimab, an intravenous treatment, every 2 weeks at 0.01 to 10 mg/kg.

The V end lost 0 bases, the J end lost 7 bases, and 10 bases lay between the germline ends. Germline V gene data show CDR1 as LGHNA and CDR2 as YSLEER. This CDR3 is 15 amino acids long. Peripheral blood came from all dose cohorts at three timepoints. Study observations and caveats: Among the lowest peripheral clonal expansion occurred in 0.1-3.0 mg/kg partial responders. At doses 0.1 to 3.0 mg/kg, CD4+ and CD8+ clones expanded.

The source of this sequence is an adult with an advanced solid tumor such as melanoma, head and neck, liver or kidney cancer. The specimen comprised CD4+ or CD8+ T cells sorted from blood, sampled in a trial of the OX40 agonist ivuxolimab. This sequence joins TRBV4-3 and TRBJ1-6; possibly TRBD1 for D (5 bases). CDR3 protein: CASSQEHRLNSPLHF. The CDR3, as DNA: TGCGCCAGCAGCCAAGAACACAGGTTAAATTCACCCCTCCACTTT.